This T cell receptor (beta chain) was captured in a study of blood T cell repertoires in COVID-19. Measured with immunoSEQ multiplex PCR; TCRdb has only the in-frame clones, and not every one. The data contain approximately 74,000 clones, approximately 89% of them singletons. Trimming took 5 bases from V and 5 from J; bases not matched to a gene: 13. Germline V gene data show CDR1 as MDHEN and CDR2 as SYDVKM. The CDR3 is 16 residues long. Sequencing was performed on peripheral blood. The V call is TRBV28, the J call TRBJ2-7; 9 nucleotides match TRBD2. The origin of this receptor is a woman in her sixties with active COVID-19. The CDR3 DNA reads TGTGCCAGCAGTCTTGGGACTAGCCCCCTCCTGAACGAGCAGTACTTC. Translation: CASSLGTSPLLNEQYF. The full variable domain, rest sourced from reference TRBV28 and TRBJ2-7, is DVKVTQSSRYLVKRTGEKVFLECVQDMDHENMFWYRQDPGLGLRLIYFSYDVKMKEKGDIPEGYSVSREKKERFSLILESASTNQTSMYLCASSLGTSPLLNEQYFGPGTRLTVT.